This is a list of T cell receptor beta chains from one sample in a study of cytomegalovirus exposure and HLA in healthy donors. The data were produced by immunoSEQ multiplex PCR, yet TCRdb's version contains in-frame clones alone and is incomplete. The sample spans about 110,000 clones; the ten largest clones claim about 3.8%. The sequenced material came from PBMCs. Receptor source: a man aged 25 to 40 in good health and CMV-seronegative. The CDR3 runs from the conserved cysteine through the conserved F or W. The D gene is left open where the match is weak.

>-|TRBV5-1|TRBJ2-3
CASSARQVPDTQYF
TGCGCCAGCAGCGCAAGACAGGTGCCAGATACGCAGTATTTT
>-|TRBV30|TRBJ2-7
CAWSRVRLTYEQYF
TGTGCCTGGAGCAGGGTTCGGCTTACCTACGAGCAGTACTTC
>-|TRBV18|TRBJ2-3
CASSLLQLNAQYF
TGTGCCAGCTCTCTTCTACAGTTAAATGCGCAGTATTTT
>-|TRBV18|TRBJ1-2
CASSRPETPRGGYTF
TGTGCCAGCTCACGCCCCGAAACCCCGCGGGGTGGCTACACCTTC
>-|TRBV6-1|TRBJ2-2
CARSEYENTNTGELFF
TGTGCCCGCAGTGAATATGAGAATACGAACACCGGGGAGCTGTTTTTT
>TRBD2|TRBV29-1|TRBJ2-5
CSVSGLAGPQETQYF
TGCAGCGTCAGCGGACTAGCGGGGCCTCAAGAGACCCAGTACTTC
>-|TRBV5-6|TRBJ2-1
CASSWGLYNEQFF
TGTGCCAGCAGCTGGGGACTCTACAATGAGCAGTTCTTC
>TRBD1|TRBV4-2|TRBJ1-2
CASSQVPPETGMFYGYTF
TGTGCCAGCAGCCAAGTCCCCCCCGAGACAGGGATGTTTTATGGCTACACCTTC
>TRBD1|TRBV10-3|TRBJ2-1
CAISHSRGLTYNEQFF
TGTGCCATCAGTCATTCCAGGGGGCTGACCTACAATGAGCAGTTCTTC
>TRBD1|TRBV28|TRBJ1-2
CASKSPTGGRYGYTF
TGTGCCAGCAAGTCCCCGACAGGGGGTCGCTATGGCTACACCTTC
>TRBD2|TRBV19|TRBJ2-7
CASSHQVGTSVYEQYF
TGTGCCAGTAGCCACCAGGTTGGGACTAGCGTCTACGAGCAGTACTTC
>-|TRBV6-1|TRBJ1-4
CASSEQVANEKLFF
TGTGCCAGCAGTGAACAGGTCGCTAATGAAAAACTGTTTTTT
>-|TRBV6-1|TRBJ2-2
CASSGSRAGAGELFF
TGTGCCAGCAGTGGCTCCCGGGCCGGGGCCGGGGAGCTGTTTTTT
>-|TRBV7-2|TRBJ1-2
CASSLGRGQDYGYTF
TGTGCCAGCAGCTTAGGTCGGGGTCAGGACTATGGCTACACCTTC
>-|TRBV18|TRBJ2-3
CASSPPSTDTQYF
TGTGCCAGCTCACCCCCTAGCACAGATACGCAGTATTTT
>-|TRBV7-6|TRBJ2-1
CASSLQVGVYNEQFF
TGTGCCAGCAGCCTCCAGGTCGGGGTCTACAATGAGCAGTTCTTC
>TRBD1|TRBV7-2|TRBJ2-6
CASSWDRGSGANVLTF
TGTGCCAGCTCCTGGGACAGGGGCTCTGGGGCCAACGTCCTGACTTTC
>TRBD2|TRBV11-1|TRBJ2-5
CASSEGLDQETQYF
TGTGCCAGCAGCGAGGGACTAGATCAAGAGACCCAGTACTTC
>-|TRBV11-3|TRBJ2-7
CASSLVTGPSYEQYF
TGTGCCAGCAGCTTAGTTACAGGACCATCCTACGAGCAGTACTTC
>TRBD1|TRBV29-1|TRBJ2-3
CSVATGTGKDTQYF
TGCAGCGTAGCAACCGGGACAGGCAAAGATACGCAGTATTTT
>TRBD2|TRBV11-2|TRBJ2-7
CASSLGSGGFSPYEQYF
TGTGCCAGCAGCTTAGGTAGCGGGGGATTTAGTCCCTACGAGCAGTACTTC
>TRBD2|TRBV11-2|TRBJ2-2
CASSLGVAGGTGELFF
TGTGCCAGCAGCTTAGGGGTAGCGGGGGGCACCGGGGAGCTGTTTTTT
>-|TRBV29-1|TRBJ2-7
CSVLTGTVYEQYF
TGCAGCGTTCTGACAGGAACGGTATACGAGCAGTACTTC
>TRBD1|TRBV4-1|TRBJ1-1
CASSRPGTGVPEAFF
TGCGCCAGCAGCCGCCCCGGGACAGGGGTCCCTGAAGCTTTCTTT
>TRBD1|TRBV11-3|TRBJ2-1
CASSSKGTGVEQFF
TGTGCCAGCAGCTCCAAAGGGACAGGTGTTGAGCAGTTCTTC
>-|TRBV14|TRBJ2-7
CASSLIPSADEQYF
TGTGCCAGCAGCCTAATACCCTCCGCGGACGAGCAGTACTTC